Described below is a single T cell receptor beta chain sequence and its context. This CDR3 has 16 residues. V shed 5 bases, J shed 4 bases, and the junction held 7 bases outside the gene matches. Germline V gene data show CDR1 as MNHEY and CDR2 as SMNVEV (reference sequence). The source of the sample is a study of blood T cell repertoires in COVID-19. Across the whole study: COVID-19 samples collected from the United States, Italy and Spain covered acute and convalescent phases. PBMCs, B-cell-depleted T cells, or T cells were the source of the cDNA or gDNA that made up the material.

Only in-frame clones appear in the TCRdb table, and some are missing; sequencing was by immunoSEQ multiplex PCR. This sample has 150,000 to 180,000 clones, with roughly 84% found just once. The V gene is TRBV27, the J gene TRBJ2-4; 11 bases agree with TRBD2. The sample consisted of peripheral blood. The receptor's source is a woman in her 50s with acute or convalescent COVID-19. Here the CDR3 DNA reads TGTGCCAGCAGTCCCGGGACTAGCGGACTGAAAAACATTCAGTACTTC. Its translation is CASSPGTSGLKNIQYF.